This T cell receptor beta chain was recorded in a study of PD-1 blockade in mismatch repair-deficient tumors. Germline trimming cut 6 bases from V and 6 bases from J; bases unmatched to any gene: 5. The CDR3 length is 11 residues. Germline-derived CDR1 and CDR2 are SQVTM and ANQGSEA. Generated by immunoSEQ multiplex PCR, the TCRdb table keeps only in-frame clones and is missing some. The data show about 79,000 clones, roughly 80% seen once. The source is an adult with mismatch repair-deficient cancer. The V and J genes are TRBV29-1 and TRBJ2-7; 7 bases map to TRBD1. Sequences were derived from peripheral blood, sampled 44 weeks after starting pembrolizumab. The CDR3: CSVQGTVEQYF. CDR3 in DNA: TGCAGCGTGCAGGGGACAGTCGAGCAGTACTTC.